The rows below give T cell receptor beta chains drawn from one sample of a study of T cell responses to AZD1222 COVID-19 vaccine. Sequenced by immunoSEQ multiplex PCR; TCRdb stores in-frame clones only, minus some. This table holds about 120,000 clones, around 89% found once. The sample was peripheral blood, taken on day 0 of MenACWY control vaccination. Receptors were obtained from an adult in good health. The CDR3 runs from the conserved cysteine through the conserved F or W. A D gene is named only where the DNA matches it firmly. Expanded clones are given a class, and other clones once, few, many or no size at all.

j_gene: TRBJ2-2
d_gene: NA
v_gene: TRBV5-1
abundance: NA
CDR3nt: TGCGCCAGCAGCTTGGACGGGGGGCGCACCGGGGAGCTGTTTTTT
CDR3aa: CASSLDGGRTGELFF

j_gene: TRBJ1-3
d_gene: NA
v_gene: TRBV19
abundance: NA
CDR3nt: TGTGCCAGTAGTATGGACTCTCCGGTAGGAAACACCATATATTTT
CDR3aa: CASSMDSPVGNTIYF

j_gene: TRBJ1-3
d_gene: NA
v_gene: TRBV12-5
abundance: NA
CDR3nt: TGTGCTAGTGGTTTGGTAGGGGCCATATATTTT
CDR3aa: CASGLVGAIYF

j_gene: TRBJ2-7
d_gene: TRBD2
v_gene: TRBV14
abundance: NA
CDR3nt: TGTGCCAGCAGCCCCCGACTAGCGGGAGAGTGGTACTTC
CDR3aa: CASSPRLAGEWYF

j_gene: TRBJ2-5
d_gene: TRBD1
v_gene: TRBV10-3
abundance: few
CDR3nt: TGTGCCATAGCGGACAGGTTGGGCCAAGAGACCCAGTACTTC
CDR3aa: CAIADRLGQETQYF

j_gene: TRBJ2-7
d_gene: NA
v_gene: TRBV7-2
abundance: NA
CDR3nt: TGTGCCAGCAGCCCCCACGGGACCGCGGACCCTTACGAGCAGTACTTC
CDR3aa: CASSPHGTADPYEQYF

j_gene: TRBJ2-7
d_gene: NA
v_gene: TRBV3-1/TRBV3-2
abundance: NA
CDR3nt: TGTGCCAGCAGCCAAGATCGAAGCCCCCCCTACGAGCAGTACTTC
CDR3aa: CASSQDRSPPYEQYF

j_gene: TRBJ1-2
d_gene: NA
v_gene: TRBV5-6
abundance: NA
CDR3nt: TGTGCCAGCAGCGGACTGGGGGGAACTAACTATGGCTACACCTTC
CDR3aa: CASSGLGGTNYGYTF

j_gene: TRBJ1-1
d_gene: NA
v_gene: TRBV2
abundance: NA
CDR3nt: TGTGCCAGCAGTGAAGCGGGGTGGGTGACTGAAGCTTTCTTT
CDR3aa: CASSEAGWVTEAFF

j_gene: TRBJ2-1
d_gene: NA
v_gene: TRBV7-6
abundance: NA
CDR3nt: TGTGCCAGCAGCTTAGCGGGAGGCGACTACAATGAGCAGTTCTTC
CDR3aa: CASSLAGGDYNEQFF

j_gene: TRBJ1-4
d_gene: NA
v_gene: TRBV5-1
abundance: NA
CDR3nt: TGCGCCAGCAGCTTGTTCGGGGGTGCTAATGAAAAACTGTTTTTT
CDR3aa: CASSLFGGANEKLFF

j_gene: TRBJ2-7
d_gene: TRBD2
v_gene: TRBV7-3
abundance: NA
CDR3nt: TGTGCCAGCAGCTTGATTCCGGGACTAGCGGGATCCGAGCAGTACTTC
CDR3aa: CASSLIPGLAGSEQYF

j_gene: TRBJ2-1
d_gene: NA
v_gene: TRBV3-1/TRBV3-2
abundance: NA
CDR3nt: TGTGCCAGCAGCTATTTACCCAATGAGCAGTTCTTC
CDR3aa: CASSYLPNEQFF

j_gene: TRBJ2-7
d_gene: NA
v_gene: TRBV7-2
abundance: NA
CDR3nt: TGTGCCAGCAGCTTAGCCGGCAACCTTTACGAGCAGTACTTC
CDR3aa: CASSLAGNLYEQYF

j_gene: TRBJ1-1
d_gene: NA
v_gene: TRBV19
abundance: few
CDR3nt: TGTGCCAGTAGTACAAGGGGGAACACTGAAGCTTTCTTT
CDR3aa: CASSTRGNTEAFF

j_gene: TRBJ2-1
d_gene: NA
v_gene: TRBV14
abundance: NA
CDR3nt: TGTGCCAGCAGCCAGAGATCCTACAATGAGCAGTTCTTC
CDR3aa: CASSQRSYNEQFF

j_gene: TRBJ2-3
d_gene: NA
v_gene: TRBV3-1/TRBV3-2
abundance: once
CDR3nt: TGTGCCAGCAGCCAAGATTGCGAATATACGCAGTATTTT
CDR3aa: CASSQDCEYTQYF

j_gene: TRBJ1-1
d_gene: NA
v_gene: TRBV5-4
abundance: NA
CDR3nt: TGTGCCAGCAGCCCCCCGGGGGGGCACACTGAAGCTTTCTTT
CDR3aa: CASSPPGGHTEAFF

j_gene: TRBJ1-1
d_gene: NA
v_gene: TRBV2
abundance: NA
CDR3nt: TGTGCCAGCAGTGAGGGCAGGGGGAACACTGAAGCTTTCTTT
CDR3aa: CASSEGRGNTEAFF

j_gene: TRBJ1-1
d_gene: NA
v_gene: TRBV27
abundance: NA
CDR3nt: TGTGCCAGCAGTTTATCGGGGGGGAGAGTCAACACTGAAGCTTTCTTT
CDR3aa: CASSLSGGRVNTEAFF

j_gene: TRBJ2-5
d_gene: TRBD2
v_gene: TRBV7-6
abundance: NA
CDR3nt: TGTGCCAGCAGCTTAGCGGGACTAGCGGGAGCTGGTGAGACCCAGTACTTC
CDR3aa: CASSLAGLAGAGETQYF

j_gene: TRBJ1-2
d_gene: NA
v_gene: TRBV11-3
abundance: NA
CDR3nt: TGTGCCAGCAGCTTGGCCGCCGGGGGACCGGGCTACACCTTC
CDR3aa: CASSLAAGGPGYTF

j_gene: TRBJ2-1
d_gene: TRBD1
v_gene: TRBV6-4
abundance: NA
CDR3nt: TGTGCCAGCAGTACAGGGGGCGCTGAGGATGAGCAGTTCTTC
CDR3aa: CASSTGGAEDEQFF

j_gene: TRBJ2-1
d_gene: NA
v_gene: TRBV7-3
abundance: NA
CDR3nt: TGTGCCAGCAGCGCCGGCCCGCTAGGCTCCTACAATGAGCAGTTCTTC
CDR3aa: CASSAGPLGSYNEQFF

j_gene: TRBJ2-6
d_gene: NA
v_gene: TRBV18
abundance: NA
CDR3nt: TGTGCCAGCTCCGGGACGGCTGGGGCCAACGTCCTGACTTTC
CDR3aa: CASSGTAGANVLTF

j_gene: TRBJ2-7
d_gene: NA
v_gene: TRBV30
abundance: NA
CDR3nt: TGTGCCTGGGGGAGTTCCTACGAGCAGTACTTC
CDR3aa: CAWGSSYEQYF

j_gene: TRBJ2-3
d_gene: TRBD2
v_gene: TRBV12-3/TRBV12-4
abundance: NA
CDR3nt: TGTGCCAGCAACGCGGGAGCAGTTGGTACGCAGTATTTT
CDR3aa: CASNAGAVGTQYF

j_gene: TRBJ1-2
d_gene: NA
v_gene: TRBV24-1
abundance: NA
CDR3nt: TGTGCCACCAGTGATTCCCATACAGGGTCGGAAGGCTACACCTTC
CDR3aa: CATSDSHTGSEGYTF

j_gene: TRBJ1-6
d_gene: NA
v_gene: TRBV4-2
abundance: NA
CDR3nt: TGTGCCAGCCGTCCCGCCCGGGGGACCTATAATTCACCCCTCCACTTT
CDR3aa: CASRPARGTYNSPLHF

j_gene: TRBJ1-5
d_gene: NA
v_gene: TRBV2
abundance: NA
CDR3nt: TGTGCCAGCAGTGAGCGGGGGACTCAGCCCCAGCATTTT
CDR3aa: CASSERGTQPQHF

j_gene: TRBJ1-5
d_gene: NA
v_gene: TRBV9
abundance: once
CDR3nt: TGTGCCAGCAGCGTAGGGGACTCCAATCAGCCCCAGCATTTT
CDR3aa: CASSVGDSNQPQHF

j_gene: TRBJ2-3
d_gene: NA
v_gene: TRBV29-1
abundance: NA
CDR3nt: TGCAGCGTCCGTGGGGGGCTGTTCGGCACAGATACGCAGTATTTT
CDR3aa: CSVRGGLFGTDTQYF

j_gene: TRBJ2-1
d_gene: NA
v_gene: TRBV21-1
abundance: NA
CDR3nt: TGTGCCAGCAGCAAGGTGTGCGGGAGGGAATACAATGAGCAGTTCTTC
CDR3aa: CASSKVCGREYNEQFF

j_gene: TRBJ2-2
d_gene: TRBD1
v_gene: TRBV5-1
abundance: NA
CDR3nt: TGCGCCAGCAGGGACAGGGCGACGAACACCGGGGAGCTGTTTTTT
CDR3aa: CASRDRATNTGELFF

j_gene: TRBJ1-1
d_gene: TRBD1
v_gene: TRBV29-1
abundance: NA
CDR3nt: TGCAGCGCTGACAGGGGGCCAAACACTGAAGCTTTCTTT
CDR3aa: CSADRGPNTEAFF

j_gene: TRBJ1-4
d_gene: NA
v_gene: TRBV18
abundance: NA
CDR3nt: TGTGCCAGCTCACGTTTACAGACTAATGAAAAACTGTTTTTT
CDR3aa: CASSRLQTNEKLFF

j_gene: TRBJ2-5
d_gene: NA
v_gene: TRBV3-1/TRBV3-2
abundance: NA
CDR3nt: TGTGCCAGCAGCCAGGGAGAGACCCAGTACTTC
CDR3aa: CASSQGETQYF

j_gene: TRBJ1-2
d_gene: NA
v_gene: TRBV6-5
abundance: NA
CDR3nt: TGTGCCAGCAGTTACTCGAGCAGCGGGGGCTACACCTTC
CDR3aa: CASSYSSSGGYTF

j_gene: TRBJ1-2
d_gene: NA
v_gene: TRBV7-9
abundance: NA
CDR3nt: TGTGCCAGCAGCTTAGGATCCGGCACCCAGGGTTTGAGCTACACCTTC
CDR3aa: CASSLGSGTQGLSYTF

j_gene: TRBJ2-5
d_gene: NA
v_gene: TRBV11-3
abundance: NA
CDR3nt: TGTGCCAGCAGCCCTACGGCAGGGCGAAGAGAGACCCAGTACTTC
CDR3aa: CASSPTAGRRETQYF

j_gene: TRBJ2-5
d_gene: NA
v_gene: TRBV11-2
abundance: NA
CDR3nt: TGTGCCAGCAGCTTAGGGTCCGGAGCCCAGTACTTC
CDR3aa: CASSLGSGAQYF

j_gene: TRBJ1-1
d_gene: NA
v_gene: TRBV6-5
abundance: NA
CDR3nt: TGTGCCAGCAGTTACCCCGGGACCTCAAATGAAGCTTTCTTT
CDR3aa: CASSYPGTSNEAFF

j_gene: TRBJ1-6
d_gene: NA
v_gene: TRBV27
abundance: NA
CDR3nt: TGTGCCAGCAGTTACCTCGATAGGAGTAATTCACCCCTCCACTTT
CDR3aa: CASSYLDRSNSPLHF

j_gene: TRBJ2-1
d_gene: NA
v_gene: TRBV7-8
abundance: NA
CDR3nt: TGTGCCAGCAGCCGGGGGAGCTCCTACAATGAGCAGTTCTTC
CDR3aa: CASSRGSSYNEQFF

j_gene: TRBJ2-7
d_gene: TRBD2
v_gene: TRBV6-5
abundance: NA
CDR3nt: TGTGCCAGCAGTTACTCTCTCGGGCGGGAGTCCGAGCAGTACTTC
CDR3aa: CASSYSLGRESEQYF

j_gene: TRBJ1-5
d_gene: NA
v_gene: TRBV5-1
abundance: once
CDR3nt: TGCGCCAGCAGGGAACAAACGGGGGGCGAACAGCCCCAGCATTTT
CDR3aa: CASREQTGGEQPQHF

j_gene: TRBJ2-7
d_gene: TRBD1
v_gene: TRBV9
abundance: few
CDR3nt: TGTGCCAGCAGCGAATCCCCGACAGGGGGCTACGAGCAGTACTTC
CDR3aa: CASSESPTGGYEQYF

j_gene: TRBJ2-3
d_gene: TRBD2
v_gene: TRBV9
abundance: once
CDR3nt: TGTGCCAGCAGCCTAGCGACTAGCGGGAGGTCAGATACGCAGTATTTT
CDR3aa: CASSLATSGRSDTQYF

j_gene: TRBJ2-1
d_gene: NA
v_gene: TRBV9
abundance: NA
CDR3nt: TGTGCCAGCAGCCCGAGCGGACACAACTACAATGAGCAGTTCTTC
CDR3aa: CASSPSGHNYNEQFF

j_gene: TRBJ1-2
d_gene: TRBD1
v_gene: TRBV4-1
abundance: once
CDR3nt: TGCGCCAGCAGCCATGACAGGGGTAACTATGGCTACACCTTC
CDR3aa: CASSHDRGNYGYTF

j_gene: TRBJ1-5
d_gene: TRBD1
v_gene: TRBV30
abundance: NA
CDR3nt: TGTGCCTGGAGGGCCGGGACAGGGAATCAGCCCCAGCATTTT
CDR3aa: CAWRAGTGNQPQHF

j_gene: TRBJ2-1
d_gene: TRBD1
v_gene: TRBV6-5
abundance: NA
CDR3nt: TGTGCCAGCAGGAAACAGGGGGAAAATGAGCAGTTCTTC
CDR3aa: CASRKQGENEQFF

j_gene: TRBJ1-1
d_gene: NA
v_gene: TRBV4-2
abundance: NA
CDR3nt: TGTGCCAGCAGCCAAGGGGCAGTGAACACTGAAGCTTTCTTT
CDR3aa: CASSQGAVNTEAFF

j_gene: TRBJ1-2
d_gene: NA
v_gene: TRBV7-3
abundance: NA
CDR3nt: TGTGCCAGCAGCTTAGGGCCGAACCTCGCGTCTAACTATGGCTACACCTTC
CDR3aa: CASSLGPNLASNYGYTF

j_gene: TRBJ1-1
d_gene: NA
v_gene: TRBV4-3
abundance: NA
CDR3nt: TGCGCCAGCAGCCTTTGGGTTAACACTGAAGCTTTCTTT
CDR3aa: CASSLWVNTEAFF